This passage covers 29 T cell receptor beta chains from one sample sequenced in a study of blood T cell repertoires in COVID-19. The assay was immunoSEQ multiplex PCR, and TCRdb's table has in-frame clones only and misses some. Among about 95,000 clones, about 90% were seen once, and the ten largest hold about a sixth. The source material was peripheral blood. The receptors derive from a human donor in a cohort sampled during active COVID-19.

The gene calls are TRBV6-5 and TRBJ2-7; 14 bases fit TRBD2. The germline CDR1 and CDR2 sequences are MNHEY and SVGAGI. The V and J ends lost 2 bases and 4 bases, in that order; junction bases with no gene match: 4. The CDR3 is 16 residues long. The DNA for the CDR3 is TGTGCCAGCAGTTACACGACTAGCGGGGGGGCGTACGAGCAGTACTTC. It specifies CASSYTTSGGAYEQYF.

This sequence joins TRBV5-8 and TRBJ1-3; D unclear. Between the trimmed V and J ends, which lost 0 bases and 7 bases, there was a span of 14 bases. CDR3 size: 15 residues. CDR1 and CDR2 from the germline V gene are SGHTS and YDEGEE. CDR3 in DNA: TGTGCCAGCAGCTTGGACGGAAATAAGCGGAACACCATATATTTT. Protein: CASSLDGNKRNTIYF.

The gene calls are TRBV6-5 and TRBJ2-1; TRBD2 matches at 10 bases. Germline-derived CDR1 and CDR2 are MNHEY and SVGAGI. V dropped 8 bases and J dropped 5; count of bases not matched to a gene: 6. The CDR3 covers 14 residues. The CDR3 region has the DNA TGTGCCAGCTCCTGGGGACTAGCGAACAATGAGCAGTTCTTC. Protein: CASSWGLANNEQFF.

This rearrangement joins TRBV9 to TRBJ2-1, with a weak D call TRBD2 (5 bases). The CDR3 covers 12 residues. The germline gives CDR1 SGDLS, CDR2 YYNGEE. Trimming left V 0 bases short and J 9 bases short, with 7 bases between. Written as DNA, the CDR3 is TGTGCCAGCAGCGTAGCGGGGATTGAGCAGTTCTTC. Translation: CASSVAGIEQFF. The entire variable domain, with the rest obtained from reference TRBV9 and TRBJ2-1, is as follows: DSGVTQTPKHLITATGQRVTLRCSPRSGDLSVYWYQQSLDQGLQFLIQYYNGEERAKGNILERFSAQQFPDLHSELNLSSLELGDSALYFCASSVAGIEQFFGPGTRLTVL.

V usage is TRBV28 and J usage is TRBJ2-7; 8 bases are a match to TRBD2. After removal of 5 bases from V and 1 base from J, the junction contained 7 bases not matched to a gene. The germline gives CDR1 MDHEN, CDR2 SYDVKM. This CDR3 is 15 amino acids long. The CDR3 DNA is TGTGCCAGCAGTCTTCGGGCGGGGGGTTCCTACGAGCAGTACTTC. Translated, it gives CASSLRAGGSYEQYF.

This sequence joins TRBV4-1 and TRBJ1-4, with 7 bases aligning to TRBD1. Germline V gene data show CDR1 as MGHRA and CDR2 as YSYEKL. V was clipped by 1 base and J by 1 base; unmatched bases: 0. This CDR3 is 15 amino acids long. Here the CDR3 DNA reads TGCGCCAGCAGCCAAGGACAGGGAACTAATGAAAAACTGTTTTTT. Translating it yields CASSQGQGTNEKLFF.

V is TRBV19 and J is TRBJ1-3; possible D gene TRBD1, 5 bases. Germline values: CDR1 LNHDA, CDR2 SQIVND (reference sequence). The germline V and J ends were trimmed by 7 bases and 2 bases, with 15 bases remaining between them. The CDR3 contains 15 residues. The CDR3 sequence: CASIPVGRAGNTIYF. In nucleotides, the CDR3 is TGTGCCAGTATCCCCGTCGGCAGGGCTGGAAACACCATATATTTT.

The V gene is TRBV6-6, the J gene TRBJ2-5; no clear D gene. The germline V gene encodes CDR1 MNHNY and CDR2 SVGAGI (reference sequence). Trimming took 6 bases from V and 4 from J, leaving 12 bases between them. This CDR3 has 13 residues. CDR3 nucleotides: TGTGCCAGCAGCCCCCAACTCCGAGAGACCCAGTACTTC. This gives the protein CASSPQLRETQYF.

The chain couples TRBV3-1 (or the pseudogene TRBV3-2) to TRBJ1-6; D is unclear. The V end lost 4 bases, the J end lost 2 bases, and 12 bases lay between the germline ends. Germline V CDR1 and CDR2: LGHDT, YNNKEL (reference sequence). This CDR3 spans 16 amino acids. The CDR3 region has the DNA TGTGCCAGCAGCCCGTTACGGGTAGCCTATAATTCACCCCTCCACTTT. Its translation is CASSPLRVAYNSPLHF.

This clone was seen only once. The chain employs TRBV6-1 and TRBJ1-3; TRBD1 matches 9 bases. Germline-derived CDR1 and CDR2 are MNHNS and SASEGT. This CDR3 contains 17 residues. Trimming cost V 4 bases and J 4 bases; bases outside gene matches: 11. The CDR3 loop reads CASSGGPGTGRGNTIYF. In DNA, the CDR3 is TGTGCCAGCAGTGGAGGTCCGGGGACAGGGAGGGGAAACACCATATATTTT.

The chain combines TRBV7-2 with TRBJ2-2, with a possible D match to TRBD2 (6 bases). Trimming cost V 1 base and J 7 bases, with 7 bases left between them. Germline CDR1 and CDR2: SGHTA and FQGNSA. There are 13 residues in the CDR3. CDR3 in amino acids: CASSLERVGELFF. Here the CDR3 DNA reads TGTGCCAGCAGCTTAGAGCGGGTCGGGGAGCTGTTTTTT.

This clone showed up just once. The chain joins TRBV3-1 (or the pseudogene TRBV3-2) to TRBJ1-2; tentatively, D is TRBD1 (5 bases). V was pared by 0 bases and J by 7 bases, with 18 bases between. The germline V gene encodes CDR1 LGHDT and CDR2 YNNKEL (reference sequence). The CDR3 extends over 16 amino acids. The CDR3 sequence is CASSQEGNRPPRGYTF. CDR3 nucleotide sequence: TGTGCCAGCAGCCAAGAGGGAAACAGGCCCCCTCGTGGCTACACCTTC.

Only one count was recorded for this clone. The genes are TRBV7-9 and TRBJ2-7; perhaps TRBD1 as D (5 bases). Trimming took off 0 bases at V and 2 bases at J, with 8 bases between the two ends. This CDR3 is built from 14 residues. Germline V gene sequence: CDR1 SEHNR, CDR2 FQNEAQ (reference sequence). CDR3 protein: CASSLATGTYEQYF. The DNA of the CDR3 is TGTGCCAGCAGCTTAGCTACAGGTACCTACGAGCAGTACTTC.

This chain uses TRBV7-3 with TRBJ2-7; 9 bases fit TRBD2. CDR3 length: 15 residues. The trim removed 3 bases at V and 2 bases at J, leaving 5 bases unmatched. From germline, CDR1 is SGHTA and CDR2 FQGTGA. CDR3 loop: CASSFASGETYEQYF. CDR3 nucleotide sequence: TGTGCCAGCAGCTTTGCTAGCGGGGAGACCTACGAGCAGTACTTC.

The chain has TRBV7-9 and TRBJ1-6; the match to TRBD1 covers 10 bases. The CDR3 is 16 residues long. J was trimmed by 7 bases and V by 5 bases; bases with no gene match: 8. Germline V lookup: CDR1 SEHNR, CDR2 FQNEAQ (reference sequence). The CDR3 protein is CASSKHRDRGNSPLHF. CDR3 sequence (DNA): TGTGCCAGCAGCAAGCACCGGGACAGGGGAAATTCACCCCTCCACTTT.

The gene calls are TRBV7-9 and TRBJ1-1; perhaps TRBD1 as D (6 bases). This CDR3 contains 15 residues. Germline V CDR1 and CDR2: SEHNR, FQNEAQ (reference sequence). The V end was cut by 3 bases, the J end by 0 bases, with 11 bases between. The CDR3 DNA reads TGTGCCAGCAGCTTTAGGGGACACATGAACACTGAAGCTTTCTTT. Translated: CASSFRGHMNTEAFF.

The gene calls are TRBV9 and TRBJ2-5; 13 positions agree with TRBD2. Looked up from germline, CDR1 is SGDLS and CDR2 is YYNGEE. The J segment lost 4 bases and the V segment lost 2 bases, leaving 5 bases of the junction unmatched. CDR3 length: 16 residues. The CDR3 sequence is CASSVRTSGGSETQYF. The CDR3 nucleotides are TGTGCCAGCAGCGTTAGGACTAGCGGGGGATCAGAGACCCAGTACTTC.

The chain is built from TRBV11-3 and TRBJ2-2, with D possibly being TRBD2 (5 bases). Germline V lookup: CDR1 SGHNT, CDR2 YENEEA. The CDR3 runs to 13 residues. V lost 2 bases, J lost 6 bases, and 7 bases lay in between. CDR3 sequence reads: CASSLRDPGELFF. The CDR3 DNA reads as TGTGCCAGCAGCTTACGGGATCCCGGGGAGCTGTTTTTT.

This clone was detected only once. The chain has TRBV18 and TRBJ1-1; 11 nucleotides align to TRBD1. This CDR3 is built from 14 residues. Trimming cost V 3 bases and J 10 bases; bases outside gene matches: 7. Germline CDR1 is KGHSH and CDR2 is LQKENI. CDR3 DNA: TGTGCCAGCTCACCTGGACAGGGGGCAGGTGGAGCTTTCTTT. Residues: CASSPGQGAGGAFF.

The chain employs TRBV18 and TRBJ2-5, with TRBD1 identical over 9 bases. CDR3 length equals 15 residues. Germline values: CDR1 KGHSH, CDR2 LQKENI. With 4 bases clipped from V and 4 bases from J, the junction kept 7 bases outside the gene matches. The chain's CDR3 is CASSRTGGVSETQYF. The CDR3 region has the DNA TGTGCCAGCTCACGTACAGGGGGCGTGTCAGAGACCCAGTACTTC.

V and J are TRBV19 and TRBJ2-1; D remains unclear. Germline lookup yields CDR1 LNHDA and CDR2 SQIVND (reference sequence). Trimming removed 6 bases at V and 5 bases at J, with 8 bases between. This CDR3 comprises 12 residues. The CDR3 region has the DNA TGTGCCAGTAGCCTTACTAACAATGAGCAGTTCTTC. This sequence encodes CASSLTNNEQFF.

The chain uses TRBV7-4 and TRBJ1-6; D unresolved. Germline CDR1 is SGHVT and CDR2 is SQSDAQ. Trimming left V 2 bases short and J 0 bases short, with 8 bases between. The CDR3 runs to 16 residues. CDR3 sequence reads: CASSLRHSSYNSPLHF. The CDR3 DNA is TGTGCCAGCAGCTTAAGACACAGCTCCTATAATTCACCCCTCCACTTT. The full variable domain, in which reference TRBV7-4 and TRBJ1-6 provide the parts outside the CDR3, is GAGVSQSPRYKVAKRGRDVALRCDSISGHVTLYWYRQTLGQGSEVLTYSQSDAQRDKSGRPSGRFSAERPERSVSTLKIQRTEQGDSAVYLCASSLRHSSYNSPLHFGNGTRLTVT.

The chain employs TRBV5-1 and TRBJ2-7; 11 bases are shared with TRBD2. The CDR3 extends over 18 amino acids. Germline lookup yields CDR1 SGHRS and CDR2 YFSETQ. The V gene end was trimmed by 0 bases and the J gene end by 4 bases; junction bases not matched to a gene: 12. The CDR3, as DNA: TGCGCCAGCAGCTTGGCCGGGGCTAGCGGGGGGTATTGGTACGAGCAGTACTTC. This translates into CASSLAGASGGYWYEQYF.

V and J are TRBV11-2 and TRBJ2-7; the match to TRBD2 covers 10 bases. The V and J ends lost 2 bases and 0 bases, in that order; junction bases with no gene match: 4. The CDR3 has 16 residues. Germline V CDR1 and CDR2: SGHAT, FQNNGV. In DNA, the CDR3 is TGTGCCAGCAGCTTAAGGCTAGCGGGGGCCTCCTACGAGCAGTACTTC. Residues: CASSLRLAGASYEQYF. Drawing the rest from reference TRBV11-2 and TRBJ2-7, the complete variable domain is EAGVAQSPRYKIIEKRQSVAFWCNPISGHATLYWYQQILGQGPKLLIQFQNNGVVDDSQLPKDRFSAERLKGVDSTLKIQPAKLEDSAVYLCASSLRLAGASYEQYFGPGTRLTVT.

This sequence joins TRBV21-1 and TRBJ1-4. TRBV21-1 is flagged as a pseudogene. The CDR3 has 14 residues. The CDR3 coding sequence is TGTGCCAGCAGCAAGGAGGGGAGGAATGAAAAACTGTTTTTT. Residues: CASSKEGRNEKLFF.

The chain combines TRBV5-4 with TRBJ1-3, with D unresolved. CDR1 is SGHNT and CDR2 is YYREEE in the germline V gene (reference sequence). The CDR3 consists of 14 residues. The V end was cut by 0 bases, the J end by 4 bases, with 8 bases between. CDR3 loop: CASSLGTPGNTIYF. CDR3 in DNA: TGTGCCAGCAGCTTGGGGACTCCGGGAAACACCATATATTTT.

This chain links TRBV27 with TRBJ2-5, with D perhaps matching TRBD2 (7 bases). V was clipped by 8 bases and J by 7 bases, with 20 bases between them. This CDR3 spans 14 amino acids. Per germline, CDR1 MNHEY and CDR2 SMNVEV (reference sequence). The DNA for the CDR3 is TGTGCCAGCTATTCGGGGGGCCGAATGGGGACCCAGTACTTC. Translation gives CASYSGGRMGTQYF.

This sequence joins TRBV5-1 and TRBJ2-1; possibly TRBD2 for D (5 bases). The germline V gene encodes CDR1 SGHRS and CDR2 YFSETQ. This CDR3 region has 15 residues. V lost 6 bases, J lost 0 bases, and 13 bases lay in between. The CDR3 protein is CASTLGESSYNEQFF. The CDR3 nucleotides read TGCGCCAGCACGCTCGGGGAGAGCTCCTACAATGAGCAGTTCTTC.

The J gene is TRBJ2-5, the V gene TRBV5-1; 10 bases are a match to TRBD2. The length of the CDR3 is 17 residues. Germline V gives CDR1 SGHRS, CDR2 YFSETQ. V gave up 4 bases and J gave up 1 base; unmatched junction bases: 10. The CDR3 DNA reads TGCGCCAGCAGCCCTTCGACTAGCGGGCCAATCCAAGAGACCCAGTACTTC. Its protein product is CASSPSTSGPIQETQYF.